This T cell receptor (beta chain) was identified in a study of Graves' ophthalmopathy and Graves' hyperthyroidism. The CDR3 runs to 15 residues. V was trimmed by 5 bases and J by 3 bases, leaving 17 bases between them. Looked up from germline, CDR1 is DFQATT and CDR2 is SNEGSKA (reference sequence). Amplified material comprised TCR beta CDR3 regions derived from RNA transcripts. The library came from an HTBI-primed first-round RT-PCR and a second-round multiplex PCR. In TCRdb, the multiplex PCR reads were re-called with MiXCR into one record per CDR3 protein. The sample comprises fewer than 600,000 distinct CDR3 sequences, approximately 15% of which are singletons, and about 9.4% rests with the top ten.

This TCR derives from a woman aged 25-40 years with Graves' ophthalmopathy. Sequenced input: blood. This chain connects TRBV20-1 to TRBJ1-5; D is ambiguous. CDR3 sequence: CSADLPFIDNQPQHF. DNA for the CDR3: TGCAGTGCTGACCTCCCATTTATCGACAATCAGCCCCAGCATTTT.